A selection of T cell receptor beta chains follows, all from one sample in a study of CD8 T cells in Susac syndrome. TCRdb re-analysed the immunoSEQ multiplex PCR reads in MiXCR, keeping a single row per CDR3 protein. Here the sample spans around 160,000 distinct CDR3 sequences, 90% to 95% being singletons. What was sequenced was CD4+ T cells from PBMCs. The receptor set was obtained from a human donor in good health. Both conserved end residues are part of each CDR3. The D gene is left open where the match is weak. Size values are once, few and many counts, or a class for expanded clones, and some rows have none.

J: TRBJ2-5; D: NA; size: NA; V: TRBV2; DNA: TGTGCCAGCAGTGTGGTACTTCGGGAGACCCAGTACTTC; CDR3: CASSVVLRETQYF
J: TRBJ1-2; D: NA; size: NA; V: TRBV12-3/TRBV12-4; DNA: TGTGCCAGCAGTTTAGCAACAGGGTACGGCTATGGCTACACCTTC; CDR3: CASSLATGYGYGYTF
J: TRBJ2-3; D: TRBD2; size: NA; V: TRBV2; DNA: TGTGCCAGCAGTAGCGGGGGCCTAGATACGCAGTATTTT; CDR3: CASSSGGLDTQYF
J: TRBJ1-5; D: NA; size: NA; V: TRBV12-5; DNA: TGTGCTAGTGGTTTGGTTATTCAGCCCCAGCATTTT; CDR3: CASGLVIQPQHF
J: TRBJ2-2; D: TRBD2; size: NA; V: TRBV4-2; DNA: TGTGCCAGCAGCCAACAGGCTAGCGGGGGACCGAACACCGGGGAGCTGTTTTTT; CDR3: CASSQQASGGPNTGELFF
J: TRBJ1-1; D: TRBD1; size: once; V: TRBV20-1; DNA: TGCAGTGCTAGACGGACAGGGTCTGAAGCTTTCTTT; CDR3: CSARRTGSEAFF
J: TRBJ2-6; D: TRBD1; size: NA; V: TRBV19; DNA: TGTGCCAGTAGTACCGGGACAGCGGCCAACGTCCTGACTTTC; CDR3: CASSTGTAANVLTF
J: TRBJ2-1; D: NA; size: NA; V: TRBV29-1; DNA: TGCAGCGTTTGGGCGGGCTTTCTTTACAATGAGCAGTTCTTC; CDR3: CSVWAGFLYNEQFF
J: TRBJ2-4; D: TRBD2; size: NA; V: TRBV9; DNA: TGTGCCAGCAGCGTAGGATCTAGCGGGGGGCCCACCAAACTAGCCAAAAACATTCAGTACTTC; CDR3: CASSVGSSGGPTKLAKNIQYF
J: TRBJ2-5; D: NA; size: NA; V: TRBV19; DNA: TGTGCCAGTAGACCGGGTACCGAGGGTAAGACCCAGTACTTC; CDR3: CASRPGTEGKTQYF
J: TRBJ2-2; D: TRBD1; size: NA; V: TRBV11-3; DNA: TGTGCCAGCAGCTTAGGGGGACAGCGTCACGGGGAGCTGTTTTTT; CDR3: CASSLGGQRHGELFF
J: TRBJ1-2; D: NA; size: NA; V: TRBV6-1; DNA: TGTGCCAGCACTCCGACGGACGGGAATAACTATGGCTACACCTTC; CDR3: CASTPTDGNNYGYTF
J: TRBJ2-7; D: TRBD2; size: NA; V: TRBV25-1; DNA: TGTGCCAGCAGCGCGGGGGGACGACTCTCCTACGAGCAGTACTTC; CDR3: CASSAGGRLSYEQYF
J: TRBJ2-1; D: NA; size: NA; V: TRBV2; DNA: TGTGCCAGCAGCGAGGGCGACGAATATGAGCAGTTCTTC; CDR3: CASSEGDEYEQFF
J: TRBJ1-2; D: NA; size: NA; V: TRBV18; DNA: TGTGCCAGCAGGACAGCTCTCTATGGCTACACCTTC; CDR3: CASRTALYGYTF
J: TRBJ1-5; D: NA; size: NA; V: TRBV19; DNA: TGTGCCAGTAAAAGCAGTCCTCAGCCCCAGCATTTT; CDR3: CASKSSPQPQHF
J: TRBJ2-4; D: TRBD1; size: NA; V: TRBV29-1; DNA: TGCAGCGTTGCCACAGGGGGAAACATTCAGTACTTC; CDR3: CSVATGGNIQYF
J: TRBJ2-7; D: TRBD1; size: NA; V: TRBV2; DNA: TGTGCCAGCAGTGCCGGTCAGGGGGAAGGCTACGAGCAGTACTTC; CDR3: CASSAGQGEGYEQYF
J: TRBJ2-5; D: NA; size: once; V: TRBV20-1; DNA: TGCAGTGCCAAGGGGTGGACGCCCCGGGAGGAGACCCAGTACTTC; CDR3: CSAKGWTPREETQYF
J: TRBJ1-2; D: TRBD1; size: NA; V: TRBV6-5; DNA: TGTGCCAGCAGTTACTCGAAGGCAGGGGGGTTGGATGGCTACACCTTC; CDR3: CASSYSKAGGLDGYTF
J: TRBJ1-1; D: TRBD1; size: NA; V: TRBV20-1; DNA: TGCAGTGTTATGACAGGGATGAACACTGAAGCTTTCTTT; CDR3: CSVMTGMNTEAFF
J: TRBJ1-1; D: NA; size: NA; V: TRBV2; DNA: TGTGCCAGCACCAAAAGTTTGGACAATGAAGCTTTCTTT; CDR3: CASTKSLDNEAFF
J: TRBJ2-7; D: NA; size: once; V: TRBV20-1; DNA: TGCAGTGCTAGAGATAGGCACGAGCAGTACTTC; CDR3: CSARDRHEQYF
J: TRBJ2-7; D: TRBD2; size: NA; V: TRBV19; DNA: TGTGCCAGTAGTATAGGACTAGCGGGGGTCTACGAGCAGTACTTC; CDR3: CASSIGLAGVYEQYF
J: TRBJ2-5; D: NA; size: NA; V: TRBV29-1; DNA: TGCAGCGTTGAAAGACCCGAAGATTACCAAGAGACCCAGTACTTC; CDR3: CSVERPEDYQETQYF
J: TRBJ2-7; D: NA; size: once; V: TRBV5-1; DNA: TGCGCCAGCAGCATGGCAGGACCCTACGAGCAGTACTTC; CDR3: CASSMAGPYEQYF
J: TRBJ2-4; D: NA; size: NA; V: TRBV12-3/TRBV12-4; DNA: TGTGCCAGCAGTTTCGGCCTACGGACCCCCGAAAACATTCAGTACTTC; CDR3: CASSFGLRTPENIQYF
J: TRBJ1-1; D: NA; size: NA; V: TRBV20-1; DNA: TGCAGTACACAGGGCTCGAACACTGAAGCTTTCTTT; CDR3: CSTQGSNTEAFF
J: TRBJ1-6; D: TRBD1; size: NA; V: TRBV7-2; DNA: TGTGCCAGCAGCACCCTGGACAGGCCCCTCCACTTT; CDR3: CASSTLDRPLHF
J: TRBJ2-2; D: TRBD2; size: NA; V: TRBV30; DNA: TGTGCCTGCCCGGGGACTAGCGGGTTGCTGGGGGAGCTGTTTTTT; CDR3: CACPGTSGLLGELFF
J: TRBJ2-3; D: TRBD1; size: NA; V: TRBV12-3/TRBV12-4; DNA: TGTGCCAGCAGTCCCCGGACAGGGGGCACAGATACGCAGTATTTT; CDR3: CASSPRTGGTDTQYF
J: TRBJ2-7; D: NA; size: once; V: TRBV5-4; DNA: TGTGCCAGCAGCCAGAACAGGGCGTACCGCGAGCAGTACTTC; CDR3: CASSQNRAYREQYF
J: TRBJ1-1; D: NA; size: NA; V: TRBV12-3/TRBV12-4; DNA: TGTGCCAGCAGTTTAAGTCACATGAACACTGAAGCTTTCTTT; CDR3: CASSLSHMNTEAFF
J: TRBJ2-3; D: TRBD1; size: NA; V: TRBV6-5; DNA: TGTGCCAGCAGCGGACAGGGAACAGATACGCAGTATTTT; CDR3: CASSGQGTDTQYF
J: TRBJ1-1; D: NA; size: NA; V: TRBV29-1; DNA: TGCAGCGCCGTCCGGGGAAAGACGAACACTGAAGCTTTCTTT; CDR3: CSAVRGKTNTEAFF
J: TRBJ1-1; D: TRBD1; size: NA; V: TRBV20-1; DNA: TGCAGTGCCCTCCCCGGGACAGGGGTCATGAACACTGAAGCTTTCTTT; CDR3: CSALPGTGVMNTEAFF
J: TRBJ2-5; D: NA; size: NA; V: TRBV7-9; DNA: TGTGCCAGCAGCTTATGGCCGGGGGGCACCCAAGAGACCCAGTACTTC; CDR3: CASSLWPGGTQETQYF
J: TRBJ2-7; D: NA; size: NA; V: TRBV12-3/TRBV12-4; DNA: TGTGCCAGCAGTTTTACGGTGTACGAGCAGTACTTC; CDR3: CASSFTVYEQYF
J: TRBJ2-7; D: NA; size: NA; V: TRBV6-1; DNA: TGTGCCAGCAGGGGTGATCGGGAAAAAGGTCCGTACTTC; CDR3: CASRGDREKGPYF
J: TRBJ2-1; D: NA; size: NA; V: TRBV14; DNA: TGTGCCAGCAGCCATGGGCCTATCTCCTACAATGAGCAGTTCTTC; CDR3: CASSHGPISYNEQFF
J: TRBJ1-2; D: TRBD1; size: NA; V: TRBV18; DNA: TGTGCCAGCTCACTCCGTGATCCGGGACAGGGGAACTATGGCTACACCTTC; CDR3: CASSLRDPGQGNYGYTF
J: TRBJ1-2; D: TRBD1; size: once; V: TRBV3-1; DNA: TGTGCCAGCAGCCAGGGAGGGACAGGGAACTATGGCTACACCTTC; CDR3: CASSQGGTGNYGYTF
J: TRBJ1-5; D: NA; size: once; V: TRBV3-1; DNA: TGTGCCAGCAGCCAAGGGGGAAATAGCAATCAGCCCCAGCATTTT; CDR3: CASSQGGNSNQPQHF
J: TRBJ1-2; D: TRBD1; size: NA; V: TRBV6-5; DNA: TGTGCCAGCAGTTACGCGACGATCACAGGGGCCTATGGCTACACCTTC; CDR3: CASSYATITGAYGYTF
J: TRBJ2-7; D: NA; size: NA; V: TRBV29-1; DNA: TGCAGCGGTTTGGGAAAACCCCACGAGCAGTACTTC; CDR3: CSGLGKPHEQYF
J: TRBJ2-4; D: NA; size: NA; V: TRBV19; DNA: TGTGCCAGTAGTTCCCGACAGAGGGAATACTTTCTAGCCAAAAACATTCAGTACTTC; CDR3: CASSSRQREYFLAKNIQYF
J: TRBJ2-6; D: NA; size: NA; V: TRBV6-6; DNA: TGTGCCAGCAGTTCCCACTCTGGGGCCAACGTCCTGACTTTC; CDR3: CASSSHSGANVLTF
J: TRBJ2-3; D: NA; size: once; V: TRBV12-3/TRBV12-4; DNA: TGTGCCAGCAGTTTACTAGACTCAGATACGCAGTATTTT; CDR3: CASSLLDSDTQYF